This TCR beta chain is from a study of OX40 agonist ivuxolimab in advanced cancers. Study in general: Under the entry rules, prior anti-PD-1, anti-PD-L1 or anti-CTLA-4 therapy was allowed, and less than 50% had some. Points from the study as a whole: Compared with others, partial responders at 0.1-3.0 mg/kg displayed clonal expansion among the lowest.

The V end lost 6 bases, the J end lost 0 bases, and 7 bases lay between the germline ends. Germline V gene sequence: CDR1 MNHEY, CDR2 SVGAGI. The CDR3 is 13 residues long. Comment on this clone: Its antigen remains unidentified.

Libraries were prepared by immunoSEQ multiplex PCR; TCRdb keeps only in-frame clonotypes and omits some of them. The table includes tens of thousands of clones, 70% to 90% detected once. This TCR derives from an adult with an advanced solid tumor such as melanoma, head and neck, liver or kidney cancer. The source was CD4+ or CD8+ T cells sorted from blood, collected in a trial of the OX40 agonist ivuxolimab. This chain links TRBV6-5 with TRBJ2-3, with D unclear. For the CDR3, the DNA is TGTGCCAGCAGAGAGGACAGCACAGATACGCAGTATTTT. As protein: CASREDSTDTQYF.